This T cell receptor beta chain was recovered during a study of T cell responses to AZD1222 COVID-19 vaccine. V shed 4 bases and J 0 bases; nucleotides not matched to a gene: 8. From germline, CDR1 is SGHDT and CDR2 YYEEEE. The CDR3 consists of 16 residues. The study, taken as a whole, reports: It was only after the peak T cell response that any repertoires were sampled. Clonal diversity was possibly underestimated; the donors were predominantly white British and more often female.

The data were produced by immunoSEQ multiplex PCR, yet TCRdb's version contains in-frame clones alone and is incomplete. The sample shows about 72,000 clones, about nine tenths of them seen only once. Notes on this clone: Its antigen remains unidentified.

Sequenced material: peripheral blood, taken on day 0 of AZD1222 vaccination. The chain joins TRBV5-6 to TRBJ2-3, with 7 positions matching TRBD1. The source is an adult in good health. The CDR3 reads CASSPHPTGSTDTQYF. In DNA form, the CDR3 reads TGTGCCAGCAGCCCCCATCCGACAGGGAGCACAGATACGCAGTATTTT.